The clone carrying this T cell receptor beta chain came up many times. This record belongs to a study of T cells in Graves' hyperthyroidism and ophthalmopathy. It was at first hyperthyroidism diagnosis, before any ophthalmopathy symptoms, that the blood sample was taken. Researchers amplified the TCR beta CDR3 regions from RNA transcripts. With the HTBI primer set, the TCR CDR3 went through a first round of RT-PCR. A single record per CDR3 protein comes from TCRdb applying MiXCR to the multiplex PCR reads. The sample has over 200,000 distinct CDR3 sequences, just over 14% seen once. The specimen was blood. This sequence originates from a woman between 40 and 55 years old with Graves' hyperthyroidism that later progressed to Graves' ophthalmopathy.

The CDR3 loop is CASSSSQGFTEAFF. The CDR3 DNA follows: TGTGCCAGCAGTTCCTCACAGGGATTCACTGAAGCTTTCTTT. The chain carries TRBV2 and TRBJ1-1; perhaps TRBD1 as D (6 bases). The V and J ends lost 5 bases and 4 bases respectively, with 14 bases between them. Germline V CDR1 and CDR2: SNHLY, FYNNEI. This CDR3 is built from 14 residues.